This entry is about one T cell receptor (beta chain). The data derive from a study of T cell responses to AZD1222 COVID-19 vaccine. Trimming stripped 4 bases from V and 0 bases from J, with 14 bases between. The V gene's germline CDR1 is SGHTA and CDR2 FQGNSA. This CDR3 is built from 16 residues. The protocol was immunoSEQ multiplex PCR, while the TCRdb copy is restricted to in-frame clones and leaves out a portion. The data hold approximately 120,000 clones, with roughly 90% observed a single time. Material: peripheral blood, obtained on day 0 of AZD1222 vaccination. This TCR was recovered from an adult in good health. The chain couples TRBV7-2 to TRBJ2-3; tentatively, D is TRBD2 (6 bases). CDR3 in amino acids: CASSSRGISSTDTQYF. CDR3 DNA sequence: TGTGCCAGCAGCTCTCGCGGGATATCTAGCACAGATACGCAGTATTTT.